A selection of T cell receptor beta chains follows, all from one sample in a study of cytomegalovirus exposure and HLA in healthy donors. TCRdb keeps only in-frame clones here, not all; method: immunoSEQ multiplex PCR. The sample has around 150,000 clones; about 80% are singletons. Material: PBMCs. These TCRs come from a man in his forties in good health and CMV-seropositive. The CDR3 runs from the conserved cysteine through the conserved F or W. A D gene is named only where the DNA matches it firmly. The listing skips clone size in some rows; elsewhere it reads once, few, many or a size class.

>TRBV30|TRBJ1-2|TRBD1|NA
CAWKIGRDSNYGYTF
TGTGCCTGGAAAATCGGGCGGGACAGTAACTATGGCTACACCTTC
>TRBV7-2|TRBJ2-5|NA|NA
CASSLGLMQQETQYF
TGTGCCAGCAGCTTGGGACTCATGCAGCAGGAGACCCAGTACTTC
>TRBV11-2|TRBJ2-5|TRBD2|NA
CASSLLAGKQETQYF
TGTGCCAGCAGCTTACTAGCGGGGAAACAAGAGACCCAGTACTTC
>TRBV11-2|TRBJ2-5|NA|NA
CASSLGSVEETQYF
TGTGCCAGCAGCTTAGGGTCGGTTGAAGAGACCCAGTACTTC
>TRBV28|TRBJ2-7|TRBD1|NA
CASSPGQTYEQYF
TGTGCCAGCAGTCCGGGACAGACCTACGAGCAGTACTTC
>TRBV18|TRBJ1-4|TRBD1|NA
CASSPGTAGRGEKLFF
TGTGCCAGCTCACCCGGGACAGCCGGCCGCGGTGAAAAACTGTTTTTT
>TRBV28|TRBJ1-4|TRBD1|NA
CASSFRRQGWHEELFF
TGTGCCAGCAGTTTTAGAAGACAGGGGTGGCATGAGGAACTGTTTTTT
>TRBV18|TRBJ2-3|TRBD2|NA
CASSPERAGIIADTQYF
TGTGCCAGCTCACCAGAGCGAGCGGGAATAATAGCGGATACGCAGTATTTT
>TRBV2|TRBJ1-1|NA|NA
CASSLDGANTEAFF
TGTGCCAGCTCCCTCGACGGAGCGAACACTGAAGCTTTCTTT
>TRBV10-1|TRBJ2-7|NA|NA
CASSEGGAVYEQYF
TGCGCCAGCAGTGAAGGGGGGGCGGTATACGAGCAGTACTTC
>TRBV7-3|TRBJ1-1|NA|NA
CASSLTGGTEAFF
TGTGCCAGCAGCTTAACGGGGGGCACTGAAGCTTTCTTT
>TRBV19|TRBJ2-7|NA|NA
CASTPQAGLPYEQYF
TGTGCCAGTACCCCCCAGGCAGGGCTTCCCTACGAGCAGTACTTC
>TRBV25-1|TRBJ2-5|NA|NA
CASYQETQYF
TGTGCCTCGTACCAAGAGACCCAGTACTTC
>TRBV15|TRBJ2-1|NA|NA
CATRTSGYNEQFF
TGTGCCACCCGGACGTCGGGATACAATGAGCAGTTCTTC
>TRBV15|TRBJ2-1|NA|NA
CATSGGEQGYYNEQFF
TGTGCCACCAGCGGGGGGGAACAGGGTTACTACAATGAGCAGTTCTTC
>TRBV5-6|TRBJ1-1|NA|NA
CASSFEYTEAFF
TGTGCCAGCAGCTTCGAGTACACTGAAGCTTTCTTT
>TRBV27|TRBJ1-2|TRBD1|NA
CASRVTGIDVYGYTF
TGTGCCAGCAGGGTGACAGGGATTGATGTTTATGGCTACACCTTC
>TRBV27|TRBJ2-1|TRBD1|NA
CASLGQGQNEQFF
TGTGCCAGTCTAGGACAGGGCCAGAATGAGCAGTTCTTC
>TRBV6-5|TRBJ2-7|NA|once
CASRLGRLYEQYF
TGTGCCAGCAGGCTAGGGAGACTCTACGAGCAGTACTTC
>TRBV6-5|TRBJ2-2|NA|NA
CASSGQFQTGELFF
TGTGCCAGCAGCGGACAGTTTCAGACCGGGGAGCTGTTTTTT
>TRBV6-5|TRBJ1-4|TRBD1|NA
CASSYSGQATNEKLFF
TGTGCCAGCAGTTACTCTGGACAGGCAACTAATGAAAAACTGTTTTTT
>TRBV7-2|TRBJ2-5|TRBD2|NA
CASSLRLAGRETQYF
TGTGCCAGCAGCTTAAGGCTAGCGGGGAGAGAGACCCAGTACTTC
>TRBV19|TRBJ1-2|NA|NA
CASSIDRYGYTF
TGTGCCAGTAGTATAGACAGATATGGCTACACCTTC
>TRBV28|TRBJ1-2|TRBD1|NA
CASSLGDRSYGYTF
TGTGCCAGCAGTTTAGGGGACAGGTCCTATGGCTACACCTTC
>TRBV27|TRBJ1-3|NA|NA
CASSSPTTGNTIYF
TGTGCCAGCAGTTCACCGACTACTGGAAACACCATATATTTT